Sequencing of this T cell receptor (beta chain) was carried out in a study of blood T cell repertoires in COVID-19. In the original workflow: Estimated nucleated cell counts came from reference gene primer amplification. Here immunoSEQ multiplex PCR was the method, and the copy in TCRdb shows in-frame clones only, minus some. That table furnishes V, J and clone size, whereas the DNA furnished D and trimming. This sample carries 93,000 or so clones, about four fifths of them seen once, and the ten largest clones take 12%. Deletions cut 1 base from V and 4 bases from J, with 4 bases between. CDR1 is MNHEY and CDR2 is SMNVEV in the germline V gene (reference sequence). The CDR3 runs 12 residues.

The specimen sequenced was peripheral blood. V and J are TRBV27 and TRBJ1-1; D gene ambiguous. The receptor comes from a human donor in a cohort sampled during active COVID-19. CDR3: CASSLYITEAFF. For the CDR3, the DNA is TGTGCCAGCAGTTTATACATCACTGAAGCTTTCTTT.